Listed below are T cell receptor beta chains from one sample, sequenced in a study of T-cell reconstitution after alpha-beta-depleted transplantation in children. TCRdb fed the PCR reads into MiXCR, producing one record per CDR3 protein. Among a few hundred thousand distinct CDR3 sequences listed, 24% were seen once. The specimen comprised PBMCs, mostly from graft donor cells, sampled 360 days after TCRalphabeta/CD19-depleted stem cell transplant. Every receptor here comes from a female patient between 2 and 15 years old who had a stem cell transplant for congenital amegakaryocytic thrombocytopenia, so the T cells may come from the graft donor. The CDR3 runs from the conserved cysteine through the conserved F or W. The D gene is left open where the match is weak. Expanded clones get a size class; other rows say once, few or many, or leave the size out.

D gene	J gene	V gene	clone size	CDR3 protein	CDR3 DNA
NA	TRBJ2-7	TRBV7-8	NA	CASSLAGQSYEQYF	TGTGCCAGCAGCTTAGCGGGACAAAGCTACGAGCAGTACTTC
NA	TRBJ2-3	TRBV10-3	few	CAISARGGSDTQYF	TGTGCCATCAGTGCTCGAGGGGGTTCAGATACGCAGTATTTT
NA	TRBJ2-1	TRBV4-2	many	CASSQDPRGSYNEQFF	TGTGCCAGCAGCCAAGATCCCCGGGGTTCCTACAATGAGCAGTTCTTC
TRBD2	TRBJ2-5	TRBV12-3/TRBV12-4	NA	CASSLEWREWETQYF	TGTGCCAGCAGTTTAGAGTGGCGGGAGTGGGAGACCCAGTACTTC
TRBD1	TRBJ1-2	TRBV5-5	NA	CASSVDGDRVYGYTF	TGTGCCAGCAGCGTGGACGGGGACAGGGTTTATGGCTACACCTTC
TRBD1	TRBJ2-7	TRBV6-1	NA	CASRDAGTGGHEQYF	TGTGCCAGCAGGGACGCCGGGACAGGGGGCCACGAGCAGTACTTC
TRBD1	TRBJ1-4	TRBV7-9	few	CASSPGTGGVNEKLFF	TGTGCCAGCAGCCCCGGGACAGGGGGCGTTAATGAAAAACTGTTTTTT
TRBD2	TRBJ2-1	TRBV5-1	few	CASSLGGGPHNEQFF	TGCGCCAGCAGCTTGGGCGGGGGGCCCCACAATGAGCAGTTCTTC
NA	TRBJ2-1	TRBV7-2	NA	CASSLALRGMHEQFF	TGTGCCAGCAGCTTAGCCCTTCGGGGGATGCATGAGCAGTTCTTC
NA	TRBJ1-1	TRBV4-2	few	CASSQRAEVGAFF	TGTGCCAGCAGCCAACGGGCCGAGGTGGGAGCTTTCTTT
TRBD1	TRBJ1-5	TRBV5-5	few	CASSLVQGASASNQPQHF	TGTGCCAGCAGCTTGGTGCAGGGGGCGAGTGCCAGCAATCAGCCCCAGCATTTT
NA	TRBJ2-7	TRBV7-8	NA	CASSSQVGSYEQYF	TGTGCCAGCAGCTCCCAAGTAGGTTCCTACGAGCAGTACTTC
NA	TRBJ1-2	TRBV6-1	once	CASSPSAGSLGGYTF	TGTGCCAGCAGCCCCAGCGCCGGGAGCCTTGGTGGCTACACCTTC
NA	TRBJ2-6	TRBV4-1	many	CASSQGIGAGNVLTF	TGCGCCAGCAGCCAAGGGATTGGGGCAGGGAACGTCCTGACTTTC
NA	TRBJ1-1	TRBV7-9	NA	CASSVGRIEAFF	TGTGCCAGCAGCGTAGGACGGATTGAAGCTTTCTTT
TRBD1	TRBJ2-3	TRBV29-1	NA	CSNDRVQPDTQYF	TGCAGCAACGACAGGGTCCAGCCAGATACGCAGTATTTT
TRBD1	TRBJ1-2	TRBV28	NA	CASTRTGVYGYTF	TGTGCCAGCACCAGGACAGGGGTCTATGGCTACACCTTC
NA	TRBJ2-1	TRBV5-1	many	CASSLLLDNEQFF	TGCGCCAGCAGCCTATTACTTGACAATGAGCAGTTCTTC
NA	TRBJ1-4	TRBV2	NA	CASRQMRQPEKKLFF	TGTGCCAGCAGGCAAATGAGACAGCCTGAAAAAAAACTGTTTTTT
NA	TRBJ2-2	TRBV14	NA	CASREGFNSGELFF	TGTGCCAGCAGGGAGGGATTCAACAGCGGGGAGCTGTTTTTT
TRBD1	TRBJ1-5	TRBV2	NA	CASKGTGYSNQPQHF	TGTGCCAGCAAAGGGACAGGTTATAGCAATCAGCCCCAGCATTTT
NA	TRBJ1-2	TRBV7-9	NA	CASSPRYYGYTF	TGTGCCAGCAGCCCCCGGTACTATGGCTACACCTTC
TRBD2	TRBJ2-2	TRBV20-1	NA	CSASVAGRGNTGELFF	TGCAGTGCTAGTGTAGCCGGGAGGGGAAACACCGGGGAGCTGTTTTTT
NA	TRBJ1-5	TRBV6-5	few	CASSYSRGGNQPQHF	TGTGCCAGCAGTTACTCGAGGGGGGGCAATCAGCCCCAGCATTTT
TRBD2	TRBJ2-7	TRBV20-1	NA	CSARGLLGEQYF	TGCAGTGCTAGGGGACTACTAGGGGAGCAGTACTTC
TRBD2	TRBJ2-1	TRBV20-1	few	CSARDFLAGIGNEQFF	TGCAGTGCTAGAGATTTTCTAGCGGGAATAGGCAATGAGCAGTTCTTC
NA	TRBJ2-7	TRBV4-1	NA	CASSQALALPEQYF	TGCGCCAGCAGCCAAGCGCTAGCCTTGCCCGAGCAGTACTTC
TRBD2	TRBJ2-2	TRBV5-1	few	CASSLTSGAGELFF	TGCGCCAGCAGCCTCACTAGCGGGGCCGGGGAGCTGTTTTTT